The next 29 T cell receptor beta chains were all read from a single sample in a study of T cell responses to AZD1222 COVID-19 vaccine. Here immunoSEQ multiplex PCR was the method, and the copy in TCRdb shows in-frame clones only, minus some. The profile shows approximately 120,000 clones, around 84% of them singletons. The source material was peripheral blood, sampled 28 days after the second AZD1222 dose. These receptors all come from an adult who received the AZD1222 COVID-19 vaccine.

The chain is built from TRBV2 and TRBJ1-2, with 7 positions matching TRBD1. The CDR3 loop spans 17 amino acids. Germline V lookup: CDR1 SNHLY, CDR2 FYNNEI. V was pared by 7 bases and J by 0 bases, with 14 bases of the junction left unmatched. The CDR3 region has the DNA TGTGCCAGCATCCGGGACAGTAGGCGGGCCACTAACTATGGCTACACCTTC. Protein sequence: CASIRDSRRATNYGYTF.

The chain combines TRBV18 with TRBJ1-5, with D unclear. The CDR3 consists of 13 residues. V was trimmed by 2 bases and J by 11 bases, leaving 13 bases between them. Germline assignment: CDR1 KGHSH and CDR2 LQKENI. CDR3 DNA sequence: TGTGCCAGCTCACCAGGGCCCAGTGAGTCCCAGCATTTT. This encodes CASSPGPSESQHF.

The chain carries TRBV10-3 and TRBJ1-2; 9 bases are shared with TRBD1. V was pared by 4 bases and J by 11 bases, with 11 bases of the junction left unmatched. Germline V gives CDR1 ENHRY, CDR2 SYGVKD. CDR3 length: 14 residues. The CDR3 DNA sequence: TGTGCCATCAGTGGGGACAGGGACTCTTTAGGTTACACCTTC. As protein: CAISGDRDSLGYTF.

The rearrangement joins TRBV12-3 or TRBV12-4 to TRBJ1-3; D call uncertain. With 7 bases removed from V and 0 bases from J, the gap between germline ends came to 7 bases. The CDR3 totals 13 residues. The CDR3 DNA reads TGTGCCAGCACCCTGGGCTCTGGAAACACCATATATTTT. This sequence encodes CASTLGSGNTIYF.

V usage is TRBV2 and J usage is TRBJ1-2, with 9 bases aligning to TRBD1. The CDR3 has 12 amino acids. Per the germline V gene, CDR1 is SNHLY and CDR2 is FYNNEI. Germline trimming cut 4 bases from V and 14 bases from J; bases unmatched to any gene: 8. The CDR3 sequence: CASSGRDRERTF. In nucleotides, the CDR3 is TGTGCCAGCAGTGGGAGGGACAGGGAAAGAACCTTC.

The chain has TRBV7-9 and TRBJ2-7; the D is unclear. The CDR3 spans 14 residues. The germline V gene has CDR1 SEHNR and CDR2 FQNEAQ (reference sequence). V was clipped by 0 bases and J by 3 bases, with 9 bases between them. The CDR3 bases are TGTGCCAGCAGCTTAGCGACAAGGGACTACGAGCAGTACTTC. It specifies CASSLATRDYEQYF.

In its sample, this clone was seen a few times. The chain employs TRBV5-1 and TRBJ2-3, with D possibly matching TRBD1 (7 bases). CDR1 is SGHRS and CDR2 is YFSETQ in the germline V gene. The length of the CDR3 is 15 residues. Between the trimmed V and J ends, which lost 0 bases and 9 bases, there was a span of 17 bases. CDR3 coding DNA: TGCGCCAGCAGCTTGGTCTCCAGGGGGGTAGTCACGCAGTATTTT. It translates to CASSLVSRGVVTQYF.

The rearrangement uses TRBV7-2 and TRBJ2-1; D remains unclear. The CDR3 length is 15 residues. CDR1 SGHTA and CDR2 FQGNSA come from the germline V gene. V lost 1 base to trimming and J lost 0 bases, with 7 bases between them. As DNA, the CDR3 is TGTGCCAGCAGCTTAGATCGGTTCTCCTACAATGAGCAGTTCTTC. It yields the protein CASSLDRFSYNEQFF.

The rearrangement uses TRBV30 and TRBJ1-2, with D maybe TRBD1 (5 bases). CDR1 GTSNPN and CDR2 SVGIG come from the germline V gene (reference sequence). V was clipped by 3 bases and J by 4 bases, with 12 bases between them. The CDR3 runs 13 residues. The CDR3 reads CAWRPDRLYGYTF. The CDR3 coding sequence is TGTGCCTGGAGGCCTGACAGACTCTATGGCTACACCTTC. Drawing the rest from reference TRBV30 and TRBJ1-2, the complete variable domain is SQTIHQWPATLVQPVGSPLSLECTVEGTSNPNLYWYRQAAGRGLQLLFYSVGIGQISSEVPQNLSASRPQDRQFILSSKKLLLSDSGFYLCAWRPDRLYGYTFGSGTRLTVV.

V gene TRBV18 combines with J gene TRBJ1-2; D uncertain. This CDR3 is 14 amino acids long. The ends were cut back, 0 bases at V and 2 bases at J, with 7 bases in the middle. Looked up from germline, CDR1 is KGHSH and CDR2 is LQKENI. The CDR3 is CASSPPRINYGYTF. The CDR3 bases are TGTGCCAGCTCACCACCGAGGATAAACTATGGCTACACCTTC.

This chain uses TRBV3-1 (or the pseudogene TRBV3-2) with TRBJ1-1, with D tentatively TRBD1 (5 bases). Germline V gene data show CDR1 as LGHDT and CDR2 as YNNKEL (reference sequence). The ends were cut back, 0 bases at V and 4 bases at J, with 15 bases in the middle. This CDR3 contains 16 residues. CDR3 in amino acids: CASSQDRWGDCTEAFF. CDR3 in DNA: TGTGCCAGCAGCCAAGATCGTTGGGGGGACTGCACTGAAGCTTTCTTT.

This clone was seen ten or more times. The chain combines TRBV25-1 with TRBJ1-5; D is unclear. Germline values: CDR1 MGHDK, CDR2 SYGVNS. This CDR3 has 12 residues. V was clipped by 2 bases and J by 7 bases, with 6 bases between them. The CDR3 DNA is TGTGCCAGCAGTGAAGGTAGACAGCCCCAGCATTTT. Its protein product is CASSEGRQPQHF.

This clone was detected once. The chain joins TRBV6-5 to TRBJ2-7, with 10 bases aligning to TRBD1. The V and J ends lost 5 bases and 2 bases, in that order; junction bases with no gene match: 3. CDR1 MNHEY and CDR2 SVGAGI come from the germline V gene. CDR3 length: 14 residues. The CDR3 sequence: CASSRDRGTYEQYF. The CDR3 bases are TGTGCCAGCAGTCGGGACAGGGGAACCTACGAGCAGTACTTC.

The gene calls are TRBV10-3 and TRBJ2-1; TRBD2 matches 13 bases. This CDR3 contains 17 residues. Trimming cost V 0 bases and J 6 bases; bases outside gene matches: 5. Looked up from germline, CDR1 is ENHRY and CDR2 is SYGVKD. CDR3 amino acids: CAISESLTSGGSNEQFF. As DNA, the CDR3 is TGTGCCATCAGTGAGTCCCTGACTAGCGGGGGGAGCAATGAGCAGTTCTTC.

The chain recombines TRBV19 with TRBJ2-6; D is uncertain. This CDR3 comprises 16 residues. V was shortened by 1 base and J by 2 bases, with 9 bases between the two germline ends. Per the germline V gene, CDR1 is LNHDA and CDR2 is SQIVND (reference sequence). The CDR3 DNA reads TGTGCCAGTAGTATAGTGGTAGCCGCTGGGGCCAACGTCCTGACTTTC. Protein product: CASSIVVAAGANVLTF.

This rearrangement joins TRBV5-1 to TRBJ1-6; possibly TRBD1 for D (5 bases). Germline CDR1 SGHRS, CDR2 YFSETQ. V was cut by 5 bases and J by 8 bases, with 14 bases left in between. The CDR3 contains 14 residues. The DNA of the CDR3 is TGCGCCAGCAGGGGGGGTAGTTTGGATTCACCCCTCCACTTT. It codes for CASRGGSLDSPLHF. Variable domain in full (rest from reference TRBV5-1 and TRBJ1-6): KAGVTQTPRYLIKTRGQQVTLSCSPISGHRSVSWYQQTPGQGLQFLFEYFSETQRNKGNFPGRFSGRQFSNSRSEMNVSTLELGDSALYLCASRGGSLDSPLHFGNGTRLTVT.

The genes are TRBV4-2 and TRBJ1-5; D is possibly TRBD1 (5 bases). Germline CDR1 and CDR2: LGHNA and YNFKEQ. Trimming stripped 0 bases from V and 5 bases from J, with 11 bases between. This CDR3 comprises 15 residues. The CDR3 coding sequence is TGTGCCAGCAGCCAAGACGAAAGGGGTCATCAGCCCCAGCATTTT. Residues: CASSQDERGHQPQHF.

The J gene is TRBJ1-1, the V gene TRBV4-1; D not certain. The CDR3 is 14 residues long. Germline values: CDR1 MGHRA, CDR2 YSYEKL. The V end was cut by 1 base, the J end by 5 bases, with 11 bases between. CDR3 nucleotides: TGCGCCAGCAGCCAAGTGGAACATTTGACTGAAGCTTTCTTT. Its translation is CASSQVEHLTEAFF.

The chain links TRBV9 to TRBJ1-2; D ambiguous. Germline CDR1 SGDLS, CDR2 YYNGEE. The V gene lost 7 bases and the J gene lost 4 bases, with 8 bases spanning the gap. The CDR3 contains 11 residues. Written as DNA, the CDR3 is TGTGCCAGCGGCGAGTTCTATGGCTACACCTTC. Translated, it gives CASGEFYGYTF.

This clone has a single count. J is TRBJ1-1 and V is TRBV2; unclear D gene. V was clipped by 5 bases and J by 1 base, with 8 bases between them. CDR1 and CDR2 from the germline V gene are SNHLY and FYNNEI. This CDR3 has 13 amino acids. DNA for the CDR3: TGTGCCAGCAGTAGACAAGAGAACACTGAAGCTTTCTTT. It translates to CASSRQENTEAFF.

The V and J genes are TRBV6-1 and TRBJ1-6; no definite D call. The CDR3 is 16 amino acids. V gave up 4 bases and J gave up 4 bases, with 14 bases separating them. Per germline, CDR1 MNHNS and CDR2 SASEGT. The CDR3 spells CASSAFDRPYNSPLHF. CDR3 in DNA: TGTGCCAGCAGTGCCTTCGACCGCCCTTATAATTCACCCCTCCACTTT.

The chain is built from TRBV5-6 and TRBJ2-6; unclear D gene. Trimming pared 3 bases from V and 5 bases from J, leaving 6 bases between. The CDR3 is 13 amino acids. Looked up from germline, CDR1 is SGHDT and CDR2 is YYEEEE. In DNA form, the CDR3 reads TGTGCCAGCAGCTCCGACAGGGCCAACGTCCTGACTTTC. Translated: CASSSDRANVLTF.

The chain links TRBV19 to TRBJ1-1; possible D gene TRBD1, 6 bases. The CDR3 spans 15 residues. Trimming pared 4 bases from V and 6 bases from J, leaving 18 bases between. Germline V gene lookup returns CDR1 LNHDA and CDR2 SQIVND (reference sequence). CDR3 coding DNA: TGTGCCAGTAGTACAAATACAGGGATGGGCGCTGAAGCTTTCTTT. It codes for CASSTNTGMGAEAFF.

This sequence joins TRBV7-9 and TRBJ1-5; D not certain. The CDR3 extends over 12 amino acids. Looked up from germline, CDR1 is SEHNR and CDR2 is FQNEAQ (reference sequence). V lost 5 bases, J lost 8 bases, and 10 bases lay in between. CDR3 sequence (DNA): TGTGCCAGCAGCACCCCTACGAAGCCCCAGCATTTT. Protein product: CASSTPTKPQHF.

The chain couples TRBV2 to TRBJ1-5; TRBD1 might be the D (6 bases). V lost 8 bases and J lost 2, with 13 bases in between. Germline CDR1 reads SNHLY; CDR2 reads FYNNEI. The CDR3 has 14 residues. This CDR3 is CASSRGRGNQPQHF. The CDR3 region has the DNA TGTGCCAGCTCCCGGGGGCGCGGCAATCAGCCCCAGCATTTT.

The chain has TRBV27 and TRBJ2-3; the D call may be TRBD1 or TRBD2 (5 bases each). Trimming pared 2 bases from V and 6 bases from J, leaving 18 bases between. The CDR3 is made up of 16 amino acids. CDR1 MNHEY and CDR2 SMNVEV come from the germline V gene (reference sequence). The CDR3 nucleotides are TGTGCCAGCAGTTTACTCCCGGGACCGGACGGGGATACGCAGTATTTT. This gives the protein CASSLLPGPDGDTQYF.

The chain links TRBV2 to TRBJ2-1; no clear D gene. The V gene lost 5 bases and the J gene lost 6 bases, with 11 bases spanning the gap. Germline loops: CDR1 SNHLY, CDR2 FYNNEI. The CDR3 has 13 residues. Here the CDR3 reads CASSRSIVNEQFF. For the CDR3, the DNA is TGTGCCAGCAGTAGGTCCATCGTCAATGAGCAGTTCTTC.

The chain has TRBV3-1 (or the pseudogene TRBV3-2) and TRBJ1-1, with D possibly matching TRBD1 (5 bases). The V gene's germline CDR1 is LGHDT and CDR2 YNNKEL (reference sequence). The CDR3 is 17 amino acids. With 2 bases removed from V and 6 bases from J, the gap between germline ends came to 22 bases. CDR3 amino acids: CASSQSLTPGRVSEAFF. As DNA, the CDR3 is TGTGCCAGCAGCCAATCGTTAACCCCCGGCAGGGTATCTGAAGCTTTCTTT.

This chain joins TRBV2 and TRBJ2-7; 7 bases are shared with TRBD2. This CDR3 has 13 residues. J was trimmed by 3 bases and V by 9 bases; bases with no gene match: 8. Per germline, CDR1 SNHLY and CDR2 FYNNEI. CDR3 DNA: TGTGCCAGGTCACGGGGGGTGAGCTACGAGCAGTACTTC. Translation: CARSRGVSYEQYF.